This T cell receptor (beta chain) is drawn from a study of neurological immune-mediated disorders. V lost 3 bases to trimming and J lost 3 bases, with 8 bases between them. The CDR3 loop spans 12 amino acids. Looked up from germline, CDR1 is DFQATT and CDR2 is SNEGSKA (reference sequence). Whole-study results and caveats: One related-CDR3 cluster, identified by phylogenetic grouping, held the repertoires of 18 of 34 multiple sclerosis patients and was a possible signature.

TCRdb redid the calling of the 5' RACE reads with MiXCR, one entry per CDR3 protein. The sample carries 42,000 or so distinct CDR3 sequences, roughly 2.5% recorded once. There are many counts of this clonotype. Antigen specificity is unknown. The chain links TRBV20-1 to TRBJ2-5; no definite D call. The TCR comes from a man aged 25-45 years with multiple sclerosis. Material for sequencing was PBMCs. The CDR3 coding sequence is TGCAGTGCTAGTGGACGGAAAGAGACCCAGTACTTC. It is translated as CSASGRKETQYF.